The 14 T cell receptor beta chains below were found in one sample sequenced in a study of T cells after yellow fever vaccination. TCRdb reprocessed the 5' RACE reads with MiXCR, giving one entry per CDR3 protein. Of about 220,000 distinct CDR3 sequences listed, 3% to 3.5% are singletons. The sequences come from CD4+ T cells sorted from PBMCs, collected 10 days after the yellow fever booster vaccination. The receptors derive from a man younger than 35 who received the YFV17D yellow fever vaccine.

In this sample, this clonotype turned up many times. In nucleotides, the CDR3 is TGTGCCAGCACCACCTGGGGGACACCCTATAGCAATCAGCCCCAGCATTTT. Its protein product is CASTTWGTPYSNQPQHF. The rearrangement uses TRBV6-2 or TRBV6-3 and TRBJ1-5, with a possible D match to TRBD1 (6 bases). Germline values: CDR1 MNHEY, CDR2 SVGEGT. V was pared by 7 bases and J by 0 bases, with 19 bases between. The CDR3 covers 17 residues.

This clonotype was found many times. The genes are TRBV20-1 and TRBJ2-3; weak D call: TRBD1 (6 bases). Trimming cost V 7 bases and J 4 bases, with 9 bases left between them. This CDR3 has 11 amino acids. CDR1 is DFQATT, CDR2 SNEGSKA, per germline (reference sequence). The CDR3 nucleotides are TGCAGTGTCCAGGGGTCAGATACGCAGTATTTT. This codes for CSVQGSDTQYF.

This clonotype was recorded many times. The CDR3 bases are TGTGCCAGCAGTTGGGGGACGGGCCGTCTTAGCCAGTACTTC. This encodes CASSWGTGRLSQYF. The chain is built from TRBV28 and TRBJ2-5; possibly TRBD1 or TRBD2 for D (5 bases each). The length of the CDR3 is 14 residues. The germline CDR1 and CDR2 sequences are MDHEN and SYDVKM. V dropped 4 bases and J dropped 10 bases, with 19 bases sitting between them. Variable domain in full (rest from reference TRBV28 and TRBJ2-5): DVKVTQSSRYLVKRTGEKVFLECVQDMDHENMFWYRQDPGLGLRLIYFSYDVKMKEKGDIPEGYSVSREKKERFSLILESASTNQTSMYLCASSWGTGRLSQYFGPGTRLLVL.

V is TRBV4-1 and J is TRBJ2-1, with D perhaps given as TRBD1 or TRBD2 (5 bases each). Germline values: CDR1 MGHRA, CDR2 YSYEKL. V lost 0 bases and J lost 11, with 14 bases in between. This CDR3 has 14 residues. CDR3 protein: CASSQDRGIPKQFF. CDR3 DNA: TGCGCCAGCAGCCAAGATCGGGGCATCCCGAAGCAGTTCTTC.

This clonotype was seen at least ten times. The CDR3 DNA follows: TGTGATACCCAACTTCGGGGGTTTAACTATGGCTACACCTTC. This codes for CDTQLRGFNYGYTF. The genes are TRBV21-1 and TRBJ1-2; the table calls TRBD1, which could not be checked here. TRBV21-1 is shown as a pseudogene. The CDR3 contains 14 residues.

This clonotype was found a few times. The rearrangement joins TRBV28 to TRBJ1-4, with no clear D. This CDR3 is 16 amino acids long. V lost 5 bases, J lost 2 bases, and 15 bases lay in between. CDR1 MDHEN and CDR2 SYDVKM come from the germline V gene. CDR3 protein: CASSTWVEGTNEKLFF. The CDR3 coding sequence is TGTGCCAGCAGTACCTGGGTCGAGGGCACTAATGAAAAACTGTTTTTT.

The table lists this clonotype with a few counts. The chain links TRBV10-3 to TRBJ1-2; D gene uncertain. Deletions cut 8 bases from V and 0 bases from J, with 16 bases between. Germline-derived CDR1 and CDR2 are ENHRY and SYGVKD. This CDR3 region has 15 residues. CDR3: CAIRSGGEANYGYTF. CDR3 nucleotides: TGTGCCATCCGGTCCGGCGGGGAAGCTAACTATGGCTACACCTTC.

This chain joins TRBV6-2 or TRBV6-3 and TRBJ2-3, with D unresolved. This CDR3 is 13 amino acids long. Germline CDR1 is MNHEY and CDR2 is SVGEGT. V was pared by 2 bases and J by 1 base, with 4 bases between. The CDR3 sequence: CASSYRRTDTQYF. For the CDR3, the DNA is TGTGCCAGCAGTTACAGGCGCACAGATACGCAGTATTTT.

This clonotype was observed at least ten times. The rearrangement joins TRBV24-1 to TRBJ2-2; D tentatively fits TRBD1 or TRBD2 (6 bases each). The CDR3 loop spans 17 amino acids. Per the germline V gene, CDR1 is KGHDR and CDR2 is SFDVKD. V lost 4 bases and J lost 6, with 20 bases in between. Here the CDR3 DNA reads TGTGCCACCAGTGACCCCTTTGAGGGGGGAAAGCCCGGGGAGCTGTTTTTT. It encodes CATSDPFEGGKPGELFF.

At least ten counts were recorded for this clonotype. CDR3 DNA: TGCGCCAGCAGGGACACCTACGAGCAGTACGTC. Its protein product is CASRDTYEQYV. The chain employs TRBV5-1 and TRBJ2-7; possibly TRBD1 for D (5 bases). With 5 bases removed from V and 2 bases from J, the gap between germline ends came to 5 bases. The germline V gene has CDR1 SGHRS and CDR2 YFSETQ. The CDR3 sequence is 11 residues long.

This clonotype was recorded at least ten times. The chain combines TRBV11-1 with TRBJ1-1; perhaps TRBD1 as D (5 bases). V was clipped by 3 bases and J by 10 bases, with 15 bases between them. From germline, CDR1 is SGHAT and CDR2 FQDESV (reference sequence). The CDR3 spans 13 residues. CDR3 protein: CASSFDIRAVAFF. The CDR3 DNA is TGTGCCAGCAGCTTCGACATCAGGGCGGTAGCTTTCTTT.

This clonotype appeared many times. The chain is built from TRBV12-3 or TRBV12-4 and TRBJ2-3, with D unclear. The CDR3 is made up of 12 amino acids. Trimming removed 4 bases from V and 5 bases from J, with 7 bases in between. The CDR3 here is CASSSSQDTQYF. CDR3 bases: TGTGCCAGCAGTTCCAGTCAAGATACGCAGTATTTT.

The chain carries TRBV6-2 or TRBV6-3 and TRBJ1-4, with a tentative D call TRBD1 (5 bases). The CDR3 extends over 14 amino acids. In germline, CDR1 is MNHEY, CDR2 SVGEGT. Trimming stripped 5 bases from V and 11 bases from J, with 18 bases between. The CDR3 sequence: CASSPQDSGRKLFF. In nucleotides, the CDR3 is TGTGCCAGCAGTCCTCAAGATTCGGGACGTAAACTGTTTTTT.

The sample holds many counts of this clonotype. In nucleotides, the CDR3 is TGTGCCAGCAGCCCTCGCGCGGCTAGCGGTCCCGGGGATACGCAGTATTTT. Its protein product is CASSPRAASGPGDTQYF. The chain couples TRBV7-9 to TRBJ2-3; 7 bases are a match to TRBD2. The germline V gene encodes CDR1 SEHNR and CDR2 FQNEAQ (reference sequence). Trimming at V came to 5 bases and at J to 6 bases, leaving 17 bases not matched to a gene. CDR3 length: 17 residues.